The 11 T cell receptor beta chains reported below all come from one sample, sequenced in a study of shared clonotypes between healthy human individuals (TCRdb year 2020). The library was prepared using the immunoSEQ multiplex PCR assay. Drawn from immuneACCESS, this table holds only the in-frame rearrangements with V and J called that TCRdb kept. Clones are partly lost; checked studies trace under half to an unresolved V gene and leave the rest unexplained. The sample yields about 670,000 clones; about two thirds were counted once. The ten largest account for under 2% of the sample. The sequenced sample was memory CD4+ T cells sorted from blood. The cell subset or site label here, explained by the study, means: CD45RA-negative fraction. These receptors were collected from a woman in her 30s in good health.

This chain connects TRBV5-1 to TRBJ1-5; 9 bases are shared with TRBD1. The CDR3 has 14 residues. Germline V lookup: CDR1 SGHRS, CDR2 YFSETQ. Losses at the gene ends were 4 bases for V and 7 bases for J; bases not matched to a gene: 6. The CDR3 nucleotides are TGCGCCAGCAGCGCGGGACAGGGTGAGCAGCCCCAGCATTTT. Its protein is CASSAGQGEQPQHF.

To note about this clone: This same CDR3 is encoded by further DNA sequences in the sample. This rearrangement joins TRBV19 to TRBJ2-3; possible D gene TRBD1, 8 bases. V dropped 3 bases and J dropped 1 base, with 11 bases sitting between them. CDR1 and CDR2 from the germline V gene are LNHDA and SQIVND (reference sequence). This CDR3 has 15 residues. CDR3 DNA: TGTGCCAGTAGTATTACAGGGGGGGGCACAGATACGCAGTATTTT. This translates into CASSITGGGTDTQYF.

The CDR3 loop is CASSWGQGASGNTIYF. CDR3 nucleotide sequence: TGCGCCAGCAGCTGGGGACAGGGGGCGTCTGGAAACACCATATATTTT. The chain uses TRBV5-1 and TRBJ1-3, with 12 bases matching TRBD1. V lost 3 bases to trimming and J lost 1 base; unmatched junction nucleotides: 2. The V gene's germline CDR1 is SGHRS and CDR2 YFSETQ. The CDR3 is 16 amino acids.

V is TRBV7-3 and J is TRBJ2-1; 9 bases agree with TRBD2. J lost 2 bases, V lost 2 bases, and 4 bases had no gene match. Germline CDR1 reads SGHTA; CDR2 reads FQGTGA. The CDR3 is 16 residues long. CDR3 protein: CASSLAGGTPYNEQFF. As DNA, the CDR3 is TGTGCCAGCAGCTTAGCGGGAGGGACCCCCTACAATGAGCAGTTCTTC.

The V call is TRBV7-8, the J call TRBJ2-1, with 7 positions matching TRBD2. Germline loops: CDR1 SGHVS, CDR2 FQNEAQ. V lost 5 bases and J lost 6; bases outside the gene matches: 16. This CDR3 contains 17 residues. CDR3 region: CASSPGFGRETSNEQFF. The DNA for the CDR3 is TGTGCCAGCAGCCCAGGTTTCGGGCGGGAGACCAGCAATGAGCAGTTCTTC.

The rearrangement links TRBV29-1 to TRBJ1-4; D uncertain. This CDR3 spans 13 amino acids. V gave up 4 bases and J gave up 4 bases, with 10 bases separating them. Germline V CDR1 and CDR2: SQVTM, ANQGSEA. CDR3 sequence: CSVARGFNEKLFF. CDR3 DNA: TGCAGCGTTGCCCGGGGTTTTAATGAAAAACTGTTTTTT.

Turning to this clone: Germline is not matched at one junction end, which may reflect a read error. J is TRBJ2-1 and V is TRBV15; TRBD2 aligns across 7 bases. The germline V gene has CDR1 LNHNV and CDR2 YYDKDF (reference sequence). This CDR3 contains 13 residues. Here the CDR3 reads CATSTLREAKGVF. CDR3 bases: TGTGCCACCAGCACCCTTCGGGAGGCCAAAGGGGTCTTC.

The chain combines TRBV28 with TRBJ2-1, with 14 bases that match TRBD2. The CDR3 covers 14 residues. V shed 5 bases, J shed 12 bases, and the junction held 6 bases outside the gene matches. CDR1 is MDHEN and CDR2 is SYDVKM in the germline V gene. CDR3 protein: CASSPTSGRARQFF. The CDR3 nucleotides read TGTGCCAGCAGTCCGACTAGCGGGAGGGCCCGGCAGTTCTTC.

The sample holds one count of this clone. The chain employs TRBV7-2 and TRBJ2-3; 11 bases map to TRBD2. V trimming: 5 bases; J trimming: 7 bases; junction bases outside the gene matches: 11. CDR1 is SGHTA and CDR2 is FQGNSA in the germline V gene. The CDR3 sequence is 16 residues long. The CDR3: CASSPGSGRAPNTQYF. CDR3 coding DNA: TGTGCCAGCAGCCCCGGTAGCGGGAGGGCCCCCAATACGCAGTATTTT.

The chain joins TRBV6-7 to TRBJ2-1, with 9 bases identical to TRBD2. TRBV6-7 is identified as an open reading frame with a role that is uncertain. This CDR3 contains 20 residues. After removal of 8 bases from V and 0 bases from J, the junction contained 20 bases not matched to a gene. The DNA of the CDR3 is TGTGCCAGCCACATGAGGTCCCGTAGCGGGAGTGGGGTCTCCTACAATGAGCAGTTCTTC. Protein: CASHMRSRSGSGVSYNEQFF.

This chain joins TRBV5-4 and TRBJ2-7; D is unresolved. The V end was cut by 3 bases, the J end by 0 bases, with 10 bases between. The germline V gene has CDR1 SGHNT and CDR2 YYREEE (reference sequence). The CDR3 runs 14 residues. The CDR3 DNA follows: TGTGCCAGCAGCTCTACTTTGAGCTCCTACGAGCAGTACTTC. Translating gives CASSSTLSSYEQYF.